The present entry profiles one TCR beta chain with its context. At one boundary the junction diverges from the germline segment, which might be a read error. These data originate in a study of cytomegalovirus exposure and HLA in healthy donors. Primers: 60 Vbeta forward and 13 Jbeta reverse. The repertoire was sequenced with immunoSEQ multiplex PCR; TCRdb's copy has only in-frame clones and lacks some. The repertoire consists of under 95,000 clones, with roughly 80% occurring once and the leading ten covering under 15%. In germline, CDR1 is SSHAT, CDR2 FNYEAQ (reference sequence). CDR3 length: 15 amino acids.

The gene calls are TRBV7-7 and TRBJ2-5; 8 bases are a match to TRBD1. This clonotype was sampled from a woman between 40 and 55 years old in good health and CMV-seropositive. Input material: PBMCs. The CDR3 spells CASSTGQGGQETQYF. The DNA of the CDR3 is TGTGCTAGCAGCACAGGACAGGGCGGACAAGAGACCCAGTACTTC.